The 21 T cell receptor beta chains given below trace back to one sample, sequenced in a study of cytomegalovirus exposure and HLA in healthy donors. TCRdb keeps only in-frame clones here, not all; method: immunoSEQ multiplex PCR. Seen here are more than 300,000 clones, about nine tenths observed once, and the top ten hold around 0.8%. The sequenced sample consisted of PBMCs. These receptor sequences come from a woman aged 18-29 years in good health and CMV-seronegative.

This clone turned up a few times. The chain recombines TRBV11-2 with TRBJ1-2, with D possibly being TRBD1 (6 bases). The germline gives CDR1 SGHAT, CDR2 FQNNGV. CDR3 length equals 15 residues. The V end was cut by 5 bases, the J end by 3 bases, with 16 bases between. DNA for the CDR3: TGTGCCAGCAGCATCACAGGGTTAGACGACTATGGCTACACCTTC. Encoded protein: CASSITGLDDYGYTF.

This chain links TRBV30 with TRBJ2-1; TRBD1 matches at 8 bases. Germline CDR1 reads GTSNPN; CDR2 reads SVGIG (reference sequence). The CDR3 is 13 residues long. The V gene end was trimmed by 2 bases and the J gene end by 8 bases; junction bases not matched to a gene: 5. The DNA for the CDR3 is TGTGCCTGGAGTCAGGGGGCGAGGTATGAGCAGTTCTTC. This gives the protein CAWSQGARYEQFF. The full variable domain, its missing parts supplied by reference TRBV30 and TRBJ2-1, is SQTIHQWPATLVQPVGSPLSLECTVEGTSNPNLYWYRQAAGRGLQLLFYSVGIGQISSEVPQNLSASRPQDRQFILSSKKLLLSDSGFYLCAWSQGARYEQFFGPGTRLTVL.

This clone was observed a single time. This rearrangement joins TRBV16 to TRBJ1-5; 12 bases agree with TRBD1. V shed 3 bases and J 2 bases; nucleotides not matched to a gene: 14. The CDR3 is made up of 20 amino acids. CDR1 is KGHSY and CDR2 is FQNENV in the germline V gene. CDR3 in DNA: TGTGCCAGCAGCCAGCTATGGAGGGGACAGGGGGCGTACGGCAATCAGCCCCAGCATTTT. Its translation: CASSQLWRGQGAYGNQPQHF.

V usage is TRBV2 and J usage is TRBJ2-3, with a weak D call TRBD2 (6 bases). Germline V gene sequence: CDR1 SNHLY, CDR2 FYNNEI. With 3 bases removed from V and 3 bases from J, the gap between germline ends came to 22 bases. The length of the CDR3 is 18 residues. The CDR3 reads CASSDTSIQLVGTDTQYF. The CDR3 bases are TGTGCCAGCAGTGACACTAGCATCCAATTAGTAGGGACAGATACGCAGTATTTT.

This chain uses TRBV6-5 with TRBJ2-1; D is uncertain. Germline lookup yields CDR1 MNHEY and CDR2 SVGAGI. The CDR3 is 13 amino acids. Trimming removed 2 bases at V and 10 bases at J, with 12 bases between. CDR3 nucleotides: TGTGCCAGCAGTTACGCTGGGCAAGGCGAGCAGTTCTTC. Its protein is CASSYAGQGEQFF.

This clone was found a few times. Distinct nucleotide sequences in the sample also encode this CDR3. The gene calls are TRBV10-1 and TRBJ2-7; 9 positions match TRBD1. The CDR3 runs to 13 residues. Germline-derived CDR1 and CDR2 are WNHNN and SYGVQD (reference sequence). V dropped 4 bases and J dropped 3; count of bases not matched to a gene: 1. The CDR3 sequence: CASSGDRVYEQYF. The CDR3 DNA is TGCGCCAGCAGTGGGGACAGGGTCTACGAGCAGTACTTC.

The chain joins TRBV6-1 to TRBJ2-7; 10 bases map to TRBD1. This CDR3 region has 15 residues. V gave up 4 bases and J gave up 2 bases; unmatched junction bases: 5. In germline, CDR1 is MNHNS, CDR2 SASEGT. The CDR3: CASSAPGQGTYEQYF. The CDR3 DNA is TGTGCCAGCAGTGCTCCGGGACAGGGGACCTACGAGCAGTACTTC.

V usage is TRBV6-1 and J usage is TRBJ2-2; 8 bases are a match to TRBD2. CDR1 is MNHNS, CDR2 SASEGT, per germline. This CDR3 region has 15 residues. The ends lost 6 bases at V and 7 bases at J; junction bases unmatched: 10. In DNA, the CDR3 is TGTGCCAGCAGGGGACTAGACGGGACCCTCGGGGAGCTGTTTTTT. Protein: CASRGLDGTLGELFF.

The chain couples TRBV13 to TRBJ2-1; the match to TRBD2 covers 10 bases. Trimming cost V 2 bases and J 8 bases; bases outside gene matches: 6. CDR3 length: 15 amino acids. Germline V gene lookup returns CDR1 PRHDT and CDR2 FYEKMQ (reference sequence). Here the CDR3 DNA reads TGTGCCAGCAGCTTACGGGCTAGCGGGGGAGATGAGCAGTTCTTC. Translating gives CASSLRASGGDEQFF.

DNA for the CDR3: TGTGCCACCAGCAGAGTGGGGACTAGCGGGTACCCAGCCGGGGAGCTGTTTTTT. Translating gives CATSRVGTSGYPAGELFF. The rearrangement uses TRBV15 and TRBJ2-2; 12 positions match TRBD2. The V gene end was trimmed by 1 base and the J gene end by 6 bases; junction bases not matched to a gene: 9. Germline lookup yields CDR1 LNHNV and CDR2 YYDKDF (reference sequence). The length of the CDR3 is 18 residues.

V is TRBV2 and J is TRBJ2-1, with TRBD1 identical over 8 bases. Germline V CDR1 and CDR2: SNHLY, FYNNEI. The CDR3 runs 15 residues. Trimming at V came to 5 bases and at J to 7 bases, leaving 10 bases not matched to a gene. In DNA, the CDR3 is TGTGCCAGCAGTTTACTTGGACAGGGCGGAAATGAGCAGTTCTTC. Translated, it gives CASSLLGQGGNEQFF.

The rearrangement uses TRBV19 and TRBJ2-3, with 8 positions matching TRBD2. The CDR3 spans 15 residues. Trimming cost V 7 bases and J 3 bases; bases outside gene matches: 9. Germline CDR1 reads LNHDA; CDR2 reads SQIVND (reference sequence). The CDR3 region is CASTTGLEDTDTQYF. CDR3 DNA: TGTGCCAGTACCACGGGACTAGAGGATACAGATACGCAGTATTTT.

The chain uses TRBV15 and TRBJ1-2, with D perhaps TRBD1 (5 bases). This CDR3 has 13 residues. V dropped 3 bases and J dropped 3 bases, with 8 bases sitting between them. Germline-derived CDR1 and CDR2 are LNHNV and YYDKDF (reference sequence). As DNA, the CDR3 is TGTGCCACCAGCAGGACAGACTACTATGGCTACACCTTC. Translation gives CATSRTDYYGYTF.

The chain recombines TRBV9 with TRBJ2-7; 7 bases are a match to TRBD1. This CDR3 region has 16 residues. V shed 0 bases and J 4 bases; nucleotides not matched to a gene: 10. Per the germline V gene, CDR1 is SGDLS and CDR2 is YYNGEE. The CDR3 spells CASSVGTGLSNYEQYF. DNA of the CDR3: TGTGCCAGCAGCGTAGGGACAGGTCTAAGTAATTACGAGCAGTACTTC.

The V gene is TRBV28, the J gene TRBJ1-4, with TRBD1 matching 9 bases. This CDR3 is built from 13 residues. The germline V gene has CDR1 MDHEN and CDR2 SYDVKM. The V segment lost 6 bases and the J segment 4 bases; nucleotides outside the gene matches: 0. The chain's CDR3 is CASRDRGNEKLFF. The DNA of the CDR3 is TGTGCCAGCAGGGACAGGGGTAATGAAAAACTGTTTTTT. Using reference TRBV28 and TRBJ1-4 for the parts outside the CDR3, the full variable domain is DVKVTQSSRYLVKRTGEKVFLECVQDMDHENMFWYRQDPGLGLRLIYFSYDVKMKEKGDIPEGYSVSREKKERFSLILESASTNQTSMYLCASRDRGNEKLFFGSGTQLSVL.

The chain's CDR3 is CASSGSGGLAGTDTQYF. Here the CDR3 DNA reads TGCGCCAGCAGTGGGTCAGGGGGACTAGCGGGCACAGATACGCAGTATTTT. V gene TRBV10-1 combines with J gene TRBJ2-3; TRBD2 aligns across 11 bases. CDR1 and CDR2 (germline): WNHNN, SYGVQD (reference sequence). V gave up 4 bases and J gave up 1 base; unmatched junction bases: 7. This CDR3 comprises 17 residues.

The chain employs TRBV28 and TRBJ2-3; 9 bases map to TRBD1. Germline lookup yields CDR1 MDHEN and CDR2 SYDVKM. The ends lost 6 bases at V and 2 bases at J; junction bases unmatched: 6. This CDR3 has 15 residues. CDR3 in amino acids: CASSYTGGDTDTQYF. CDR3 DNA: TGTGCCAGCAGCTACACAGGGGGCGACACAGATACGCAGTATTTT.

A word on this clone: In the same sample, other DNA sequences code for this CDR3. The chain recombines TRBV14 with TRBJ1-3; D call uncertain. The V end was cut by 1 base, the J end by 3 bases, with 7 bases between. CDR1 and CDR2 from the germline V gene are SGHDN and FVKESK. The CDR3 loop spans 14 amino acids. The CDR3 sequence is CASSQGGGGNTIYF. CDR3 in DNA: TGTGCCAGCAGCCAAGGGGGAGGTGGAAACACCATATATTTT.

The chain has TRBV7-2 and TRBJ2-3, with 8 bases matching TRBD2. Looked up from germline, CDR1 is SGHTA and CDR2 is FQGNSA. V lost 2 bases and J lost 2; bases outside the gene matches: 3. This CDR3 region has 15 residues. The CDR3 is CASSLRGGNTDTQYF. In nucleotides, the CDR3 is TGTGCCAGCAGCTTACGCGGGGGGAACACAGATACGCAGTATTTT.

The DNA for the CDR3 is TGTGCCAGCAGCTTAACAGGCCAGCAGTTCTTC. This sequence encodes CASSLTGQQFF. This chain links TRBV11-2 with TRBJ2-1; possibly TRBD1 for D (5 bases). Germline V gene data show CDR1 as SGHAT and CDR2 as FQNNGV. Deletions cut 2 bases from V and 11 bases from J, with 7 bases between. CDR3 length equals 11 residues.

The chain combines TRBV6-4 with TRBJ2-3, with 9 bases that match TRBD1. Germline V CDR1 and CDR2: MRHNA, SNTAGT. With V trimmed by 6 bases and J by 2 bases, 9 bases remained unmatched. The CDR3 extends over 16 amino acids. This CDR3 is CASRSAGTGHTDTQYF. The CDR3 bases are TGTGCCAGCAGATCTGCCGGGACAGGGCACACAGATACGCAGTATTTT.